Listed below are T cell receptor beta chains from one sample, sequenced in a study of blood T cells in healthy people across ages. TCRdb processed the 5' RACE reads anew with MiXCR; each CDR3 protein has one entry. The data contain about 1.4 million distinct CDR3 sequences, roughly 64% of them singletons. The sample was blood. Every receptor here comes from a man younger than 35 in good health. Both conserved end residues are part of each CDR3. A D gene is named only where the DNA matches it firmly. Some rows mark clone size as missing; the rest say once, few, many or name a class of expanded clone.

clone size | J gene | V gene | D gene | CDR3 DNA | CDR3 protein
NA | TRBJ1-2 | TRBV15 | NA | TGTGCCACCAGCAGGGAAACGGGGGGCTACACCTTC | CATSRETGGYTF
NA | TRBJ2-1 | TRBV6-5 | NA | TGTGCCAGCAGGCAGCAAGGAACCCACAATGAGCAGTTCTTC | CASRQQGTHNEQFF
few | TRBJ2-5 | TRBV4-3 | NA | TGCGCCAGCAGTCAGAAGGGGCACAGGGAAGAGACCCAGTACTTC | CASSQKGHREETQYF
NA | TRBJ2-4 | TRBV6-6 | TRBD2 | TGTGCCAGCACCGGGACTAGCTGGGACATTCAGTACTTC | CASTGTSWDIQYF
NA | TRBJ1-5 | TRBV7-8 | TRBD1 | TGTGCCAGCAGCTTAGTTGCGAGGGGGCTCCGTCAGCCCCAGCATTTT | CASSLVARGLRQPQHF
NA | TRBJ2-1 | TRBV5-5 | NA | TGTGCCAGCAGTCCGGTGAGAGGCAAATACAATGAGCAGTTCTTC | CASSPVRGKYNEQFF
NA | TRBJ2-3 | TRBV12-3/TRBV12-4 | NA | TGTGCCACTAGACGAACCACAGATACGCAGTATTTT | CATRRTTDTQYF
few | TRBJ2-7 | TRBV20-1 | TRBD1 | TGCAGTGCGGGGGACAGGTCACGCTCCTACGAGCAGTACTTC | CSAGDRSRSYEQYF
NA | TRBJ2-2 | TRBV4-2 | NA | TGTGCCAGCAGCCAATTTCTGGACACCGGGGAGCTGTTTTTT | CASSQFLDTGELFF
NA | TRBJ1-6 | TRBV27 | NA | TGTGCCAGCAGCCTAGGCCGACATAGTAATTCACCCCTCCACTTT | CASSLGRHSNSPLHF
few | TRBJ2-7 | TRBV20-1 | TRBD2 | TGCAGTGCCGCCCCTCCGGCGGGAGCCTACGAGCAGTACTTC | CSAAPPAGAYEQYF
few | TRBJ2-7 | TRBV5-1 | TRBD1 | TGCGCCAGCAACCAGAACGCAGGGGGCGAGCAGTACTTC | CASNQNAGGEQYF
few | TRBJ1-1 | TRBV5-1 | NA | TGCGCCAGCAGCTTTGGGACCGCCGCTGAAGCTTTCTTT | CASSFGTAAEAFF
once | TRBJ2-1 | TRBV10-3 | TRBD2 | TGTGCCATCAGTGAGGGCGGGGGACTAGCGGTCAACAATGAGCAGTTCTTC | CAISEGGGLAVNNEQFF
NA | TRBJ1-5 | TRBV6-1 | NA | TGTGCCAGCAGCCCCGGGGGTCGCTGGGGGAATAGCAATCAGCCCCAGCATTTT | CASSPGGRWGNSNQPQHF
NA | TRBJ2-5 | TRBV9 | NA | TGTGCCAGCAGCGTAGGCCCAGCTTCGGAGACCCAGTACTTC | CASSVGPASETQYF
NA | TRBJ1-5 | TRBV7-9 | NA | TGTGCCAGCAGCTTAGATGTCCCTCGAGGCAATCAGCCCCAGCATTTT | CASSLDVPRGNQPQHF
few | TRBJ2-4 | TRBV7-9 | NA | TGTGCCAGCAGCTTAGCCTGGGATCTAGCCAAAAACATTCAGTACTTT | CASSLAWDLAKNIQYF
NA | TRBJ2-2 | TRBV29-1 | NA | TGCAGCGTTGTCGGGAGTGGGAACACCGGGGAGCTGTTTTTT | CSVVGSGNTGELFF
NA | TRBJ2-3 | TRBV10-3 | TRBD2 | TGTGCCATCAGTGGCGGGAGCGAGGATACGCAGTATTTT | CAISGGSEDTQYF
NA | TRBJ2-7 | TRBV4-1 | NA | TGCGCCAGCAGCCAACCACAGGGATGGGACCTTACCTACGAGCAGTACTTC | CASSQPQGWDLTYEQYF
NA | TRBJ2-1 | TRBV6-5 | NA | TGTGCCAGCAGTTCCCAGGGAGTGTCCTACAATGAGCAGTTCTTC | CASSSQGVSYNEQFF
NA | TRBJ2-1 | TRBV27 | NA | TGTGCCAGCAGTTTATCTTCGGCAGGGGGAGTGAGCGGGAGTATTAATGAGCAGTTCTTC | CASSLSSAGGVSGSINEQFF
few | TRBJ2-1 | TRBV6-1 | NA | TGTGCCAGCAGTGAATTGGACGCGACCTACAATGAGCAGTTCTTC | CASSELDATYNEQFF
NA | TRBJ1-5 | TRBV2 | NA | TGTGCCAGCAGTGTAGCAGGGAACAATCAGCCCCAGCATTTT | CASSVAGNNQPQHF
NA | TRBJ2-5 | TRBV4-3 | TRBD1 | TGCGCCAGCAGCCAACGGACAGGTTCCTACAATGAGCAGTACTTC | CASSQRTGSYNEQYF
NA | TRBJ2-7 | TRBV18 | TRBD1 | TGTGCCAGCTCGCAATTGACCTCAAACAGGGGGCCGGGTGAGCAGTACTTC | CASSQLTSNRGPGEQYF
NA | TRBJ1-1 | TRBV7-2 | NA | TGTGCCAGCAGCTTAGGTCGGTGGTCGACAGATGAAGCTTTCTTT | CASSLGRWSTDEAFF
NA | TRBJ2-7 | TRBV27 | NA | TGTGCCAGCACACGGACAGGACTAACCTACGAGCAGTACTTC | CASTRTGLTYEQYF
NA | TRBJ2-5 | TRBV14 | NA | TGTGCCAGCAGCTTCACCGTACAGGGCGGGCAGTACTTC | CASSFTVQGGQYF
few | TRBJ2-3 | TRBV4-2 | TRBD2 | TGTGCCAGCAGCCAAGTAGAAGCGGGGGGGGATACGCAGTATTTT | CASSQVEAGGDTQYF
NA | TRBJ2-1 | TRBV7-2 | NA | TGTGCCAGCAGCGCCTCTCCAGGTCGCGAGCGGTTCTTC | CASSASPGRERFF
once | TRBJ2-3 | TRBV3-1 | NA | TGTGCCAGCAGCCAACTTTATGGTACGCAGTATTTT | CASSQLYGTQYF
once | TRBJ2-5 | TRBV9 | NA | TGTGCCAGCAGCGGCAGGGGAGGGGAGACCCAGTACTTC | CASSGRGGETQYF
few | TRBJ2-7 | TRBV29-1 | TRBD2 | TGCAGCGTTCGCGGACTAGCGAGGTACGAGCAGTACTTC | CSVRGLARYEQYF
few | TRBJ2-3 | TRBV9 | NA | TGTGCCAGCAGCGTAGAAGGAGGGGCGAGCACAGATACGCAGTATTTT | CASSVEGGASTDTQYF
NA | TRBJ1-1 | TRBV4-2 | NA | TGTGCCAGCAGCCAACTTCTGGGGGCTGAAGCTTTCTTT | CASSQLLGAEAFF
NA | TRBJ2-5 | TRBV4-1 | NA | TGCGCCAGCAGCCAGATAGTCGGGGCGCCCGAGACCCAGTACTTC | CASSQIVGAPETQYF
NA | TRBJ2-6 | TRBV27 | TRBD2 | TGTGCCAGCCGACTGGGGGGGTCTGGGGCCAACGTCCTGACTTTC | CASRLGGSGANVLTF
few | TRBJ2-4 | TRBV6-2/TRBV6-3 | TRBD1 | TGTGCCAGCAGACCCCCGGGACAGGGAAACATTCAGTACTTC | CASRPPGQGNIQYF
once | TRBJ2-2 | TRBV11-1 | NA | TGTGCCAGCAGCTTAGCGCAGGAGGAGCCGAACACCGGGGAGCTGTTTTTT | CASSLAQEEPNTGELFF
NA | TRBJ2-7 | TRBV7-2 | NA | TGTGCCAGCAGCTTACCTCCAGGTCCTACCTACGAGCAGTACTTC | CASSLPPGPTYEQYF
many | TRBJ2-5 | TRBV5-1 | NA | TGTGCCAGCAGTTCACCGGGACAACAAGAGACCCAGTACTTC | CASSSPGQQETQYF
NA | TRBJ2-1 | TRBV20-1 | TRBD2 | TGCAGTGCTAGGGGAGGGGATCGGGGGGAGTACAATGAGCAGTTCTTC | CSARGGDRGEYNEQFF
NA | TRBJ1-2 | TRBV6-5 | NA | TGTGCCAGCAGTTACGGAGAGCAATTTGGCTACACCTTC | CASSYGEQFGYTF
NA | TRBJ2-5 | TRBV18 | NA | TGTGCCAGCTCACCACCGCCCGGGACGACCCAACGCTGGGAGACCCAGTACTTC | CASSPPPGTTQRWETQYF
NA | TRBJ1-5 | TRBV7-2 | NA | TGTGCCAGCAGCTCATACGAAGACACGCTAACCAAGCATTTT | CASSSYEDTLTKHF
NA | TRBJ1-1 | TRBV6-1 | NA | TGTGCCAGCAGTGAACAACCGGGACCACAGAACACTGAAGCTTTCTTT | CASSEQPGPQNTEAFF
NA | TRBJ2-7 | TRBV29-1 | TRBD1 | TGCAGCGTTGATAACCAGGGACAGGGCTACGAGCAGTACTTC | CSVDNQGQGYEQYF
few | TRBJ2-7 | TRBV29-1 | TRBD1 | TGCAGCGTTGGACCCCTGGACAGGGCGAAGGAGCAGTACTTC | CSVGPLDRAKEQYF
NA | TRBJ2-7 | TRBV28 | TRBD1 | TGTGCCAGCACCAACCCGGGACAGGGCGCCTACGAGCAGTACTTC | CASTNPGQGAYEQYF